What follows are 17 T cell receptor beta chains derived from one specimen sequenced in a study of blood T cells in healthy people across ages. Through a sample-barcoded 5' primer and a J-beta primer mix, a second PCR was run for roughly 6 to 12 cycles. MiXCR, run by TCRdb on the 5' RACE reads, gives a single entry per CDR3 protein. The sample comprises roughly 2 million distinct CDR3 sequences, about 50% of which are singletons, and less than 2.5% rests with the top ten. Sequencing was done on a sample of blood. The receptors originated from a woman in her thirties or forties in good health.

The rearrangement uses TRBV4-3 and TRBJ2-5, with D unresolved. The CDR3 is made up of 14 amino acids. The germline V and J ends were trimmed by 1 base and 2 bases, with 8 bases remaining between them. Germline values: CDR1 LGHNA, CDR2 YSLEER. CDR3 DNA: TGCGCCAGCAGCCAAGTCCCTTCTCAAGAGACCCAGTACTTC. Protein: CASSQVPSQETQYF.

The chain carries TRBV20-1 and TRBJ2-7; TRBD2 matches 8 bases. The J call is in doubt because the DNA end fits TRBJ2-4 better. Per germline, CDR1 DFQATT and CDR2 SNEGSKA (reference sequence). This CDR3 is 13 amino acids long. CDR3 DNA sequence: TGCAGTGCTAGAAAGGGACTAGTCGGCATTCAGTACTTC. Translation gives CSARKGLVGIQYF.

The rearrangement links TRBV3-1 to TRBJ1-2; D is unclear. The germline V gene has CDR1 LGHDT and CDR2 YNNKEL (reference sequence). This CDR3 is built from 16 residues. Trimming removed 0 bases at V and 4 bases at J, with 15 bases between. CDR3 sequence: CASSQDTAGSGYGYTF. CDR3 nucleotides: TGTGCCAGCAGCCAAGACACCGCCGGGAGCGGCTATGGCTACACCTTC.

This clonotype was seen a handful of times. The chain links TRBV15 to TRBJ1-5; TRBD1 agrees at 7 bases. This CDR3 is built from 14 residues. CDR1 and CDR2 from the germline V gene are LNHNV and YYDKDF (reference sequence). J gave up 6 bases and V 5 bases, and 7 bases lay outside the gene matches. In DNA form, the CDR3 reads TGTGCCACCAGCGTGTCCAGGGGGAGTCAGCCCCAGCATTTT. It encodes CATSVSRGSQPQHF. Looking up the rest from reference TRBV15 and TRBJ1-5 gives the full variable domain: DAMVIQNPRYQVTQFGKPVTLSCSQTLNHNVMYWYQQKSSQAPKLLFHYYDKDFNNEADTPDNFQSRRPNTSFCFLDIRSPGLGDTAMYLCATSVSRGSQPQHFGDGTRLSIL.

This clonotype was seen a handful of times. The chain has TRBV6-2 or TRBV6-3 and TRBJ2-7, with 8 bases identical to TRBD1. From germline, CDR1 is MNHEY and CDR2 SVGEGT. J lost 3 bases, V lost 6 bases, and 10 bases had no gene match. The length of the CDR3 is 15 residues. The DNA of the CDR3 is TGTGCCAGCAGAGAAAACCGGGACAGGATCTACGAGCAGTACTTC. It is translated as CASRENRDRIYEQYF.

This clonotype has a handful of counts. The chain joins TRBV6-6 to TRBJ2-7; 7 nucleotides match TRBD2. CDR1 is MNHNY and CDR2 is SVGAGI in the germline V gene (reference sequence). This CDR3 has 16 amino acids. With V trimmed by 4 bases and J by 0 bases, 9 bases remained unmatched. The CDR3 DNA sequence: TGTGCCAGCAGTTTCCCGGGACTAAAGAGCTCCTACGAGCAGTACTTC. The encoded protein is CASSFPGLKSSYEQYF.

V gene TRBV7-8 combines with J gene TRBJ2-1; TRBD2 might be the D (7 bases). Germline CDR1 is SGHVS and CDR2 is FQNEAQ. The CDR3 is 15 residues long. Trimming pared 5 bases from V and 7 bases from J, leaving 18 bases between. CDR3 region: CASSVSLGGLNEQFF. The CDR3 DNA follows: TGTGCCAGCAGCGTTTCCCTGGGGGGGCTAAATGAGCAGTTCTTC.

This clonotype was counted a few times. This chain joins TRBV5-1 and TRBJ1-2; D is uncertain. Looked up from germline, CDR1 is SGHRS and CDR2 is YFSETQ. The CDR3 is made up of 13 amino acids. Trimming left V 5 bases short and J 6 bases short, with 14 bases between. The CDR3 region has the DNA TGCGCCAGCAGTTCCTTCGCAGAGGATGGCTACACCTTC. Translating it yields CASSSFAEDGYTF.

This sequence joins TRBV5-1 and TRBJ2-7, with TRBD2 matching 11 bases. The CDR3 covers 15 residues. J was trimmed by 7 bases and V by 3 bases; bases with no gene match: 9. Per the germline V gene, CDR1 is SGHRS and CDR2 is YFSETQ. DNA for the CDR3: TGCGCCAGCAGCTACCTAGCGGGGGGCAGCAATGAGCAGTACTTC. It codes for CASSYLAGGSNEQYF.

The gene calls are TRBV5-1 and TRBJ2-5; the D gene is possibly TRBD1 (6 bases). The end of the DNA aligns better with TRBJ2-1, so the J call may be wrong. The length of the CDR3 is 16 residues. Germline-derived CDR1 and CDR2 are SGHRS and YFSETQ. CDR3 nucleotide sequence: TGCGCCAGCAGCTCGAAGACAGGCCAGTACCAAGAGACCCAGTTCTTC. As protein: CASSSKTGQYQETQFF.

As concerns this clonotype: This may stem from a read error, because a much larger clone lies one nucleotide away. V gene TRBV28 combines with J gene TRBJ2-7; 8 nucleotides agree with TRBD1. Germline V gene data show CDR1 as MDHEN and CDR2 as SYDVKM. This CDR3 contains 14 residues. The CDR3 region is CASSPMDRVYVQYF. The CDR3 coding sequence is TGTGCCAGCAGTCCCATGGACAGGGTCTACGTGCAGTACTTC. Supplemented by reference TRBV28 and TRBJ2-7, the full variable domain reads DVKVTQSSRYLVKRTGEKVFLECVQDMDHENMFWYRQDPGLGLRLIYFSYDVKMKEKGDIPEGYSVSREKKERFSLILESASTNQTSMYLCASSPMDRVYVQYFGPGTRLTVT.

V usage is TRBV7-2 and J usage is TRBJ2-7, with D possibly TRBD1 on 6 matching bases. The DNA end favors TRBJ2-5, so the J call may be wrong. The CDR3 is 15 amino acids. From germline, CDR1 is SGHTA and CDR2 FQGNSA. CDR3 sequence reads: CASSFAKGGFETQYF. CDR3 DNA: TGTGCCAGCAGCTTTGCAAAAGGGGGTTTCGAGACCCAGTACTTC.

This clonotype was recorded only once. Compared with germline, one end of the junction differs, possibly owing to a read error. CDR3 sequence: CAGSSNLDREAYNEQFF. CDR3 sequence (DNA): TGTGCCGGCAGTTCCAACCTAGACAGGGAGGCCTACAATGAGCAGTTCTTC. This chain joins TRBV6-5 and TRBJ2-1, with D tentatively TRBD1 (7 bases). The CDR3 runs to 17 residues. Germline values: CDR1 MNHEY, CDR2 SVGAGI.

This sequence joins TRBV7-8 and TRBJ2-1; a weak D match, TRBD2 (7 bases). CDR3 length: 14 amino acids. V lost 2 bases and J lost 9, with 14 bases in between. Germline CDR1 SGHVS, CDR2 FQNEAQ. The CDR3 bases are TGTGCCAGCAGCTTATACGGGGGGCACGGTGAGCAGTTCTTC. It codes for CASSLYGGHGEQFF.

The chain combines TRBV9 with TRBJ2-5; 7 nucleotides align to TRBD1. The CDR3 runs to 15 residues. Germline CDR1 is SGDLS and CDR2 is YYNGEE. V lost 4 bases, J lost 1 base, and 7 bases stayed unmatched. The CDR3, as DNA: TGTGCCAGCAGCCAGGGGGTCCACCCCCAAGAGACCCAGTACTTC. It encodes CASSQGVHPQETQYF.

The CDR3: CASSQVLSDGLYNEQFF. The CDR3 region has the DNA TGCGCCAGCAGCCAAGTCTTATCGGACGGACTTTACAATGAGCAGTTCTTC. This chain links TRBV4-1 with TRBJ2-1, with D perhaps matching TRBD2 (5 bases). CDR3 length: 17 residues. The V end was cut by 1 base, the J end by 4 bases, with 17 bases between. CDR1 and CDR2 (germline): MGHRA, YSYEKL.

In this sample, this clonotype turned up a few times. The chain uses TRBV9 and TRBJ2-6; D may be TRBD1 (6 bases). The germline gives CDR1 SGDLS, CDR2 YYNGEE. This CDR3 contains 18 residues. V shed 1 base and J shed 1 base, with 15 bases lying between them. The CDR3 is CASSVTARDISGANVLTF. The CDR3 bases are TGTGCCAGCAGCGTAACGGCCAGGGACATATCTGGGGCCAACGTCCTGACTTTC.